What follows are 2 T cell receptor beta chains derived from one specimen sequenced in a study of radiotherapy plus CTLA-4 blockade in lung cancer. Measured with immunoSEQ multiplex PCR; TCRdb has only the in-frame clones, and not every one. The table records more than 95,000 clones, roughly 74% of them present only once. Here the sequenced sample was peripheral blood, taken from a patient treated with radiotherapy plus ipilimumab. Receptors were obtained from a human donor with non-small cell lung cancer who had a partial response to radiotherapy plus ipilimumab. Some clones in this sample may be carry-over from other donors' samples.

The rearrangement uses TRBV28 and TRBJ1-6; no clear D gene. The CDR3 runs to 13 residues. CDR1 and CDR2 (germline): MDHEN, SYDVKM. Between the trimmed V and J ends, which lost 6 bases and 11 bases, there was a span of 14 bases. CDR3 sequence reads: CASRTAGSTPLHF. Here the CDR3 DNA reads TGTGCCAGCAGGACCGCCGGGAGCACACCCCTCCACTTT.

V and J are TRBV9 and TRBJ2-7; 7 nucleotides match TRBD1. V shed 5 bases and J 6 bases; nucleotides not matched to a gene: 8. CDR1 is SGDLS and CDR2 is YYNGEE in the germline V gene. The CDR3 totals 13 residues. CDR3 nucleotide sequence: TGTGCCAGCAGTTTGACAGGGTATTCCGAGCAGTACTTC. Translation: CASSLTGYSEQYF.